Following are 22 T cell receptor beta chains from one sample sequenced in a study of T cell clones after liver transplantation. Profiling relied on immunoSEQ multiplex PCR, and the TCRdb table lists in-frame clones only, not all of them. The repertoire holds 98,000 or so clones, with 82% as singletons. The source was CD4+ T cells from blood, collected before liver transplant. The receptors derive from a human donor who received a liver transplant.

The chain uses TRBV18 and TRBJ1-6; 12 bases map to TRBD1. The ends lost 6 bases at V and 10 bases at J; junction bases unmatched: 13. The CDR3 is made up of 17 amino acids. The germline V gene has CDR1 KGHSH and CDR2 LQKENI. CDR3 DNA: TGTGCCAGCTCCCCAAGGGACAGGGGGCCCTCAGCATCACCCCTCCACTTT. The encoded protein is CASSPRDRGPSASPLHF.

This clone was recorded only once. The chain employs TRBV11-2 and TRBJ2-7; no clear D. V was pared by 3 bases and J by 0 bases, with 15 bases between. This CDR3 contains 16 residues. CDR1 is SGHAT, CDR2 FQNNGV, per germline. CDR3 DNA sequence: TGTGCCAGCAGCTTTTCCTCGGGTCTCAGCTCCTACGAGCAGTACTTC. Amino acids: CASSFSSGLSSYEQYF.

The V and J genes are TRBV7-3 and TRBJ1-2; possible D gene TRBD1, 6 bases. V was clipped by 5 bases and J by 3 bases, with 10 bases between them. This CDR3 region has 13 residues. Germline CDR1 is SGHTA and CDR2 is FQGTGA. CDR3 sequence (DNA): TGTGCCAGCAGCCAGGACAGAGACTATGGCTACACCTTC. Translated: CASSQDRDYGYTF.

This clone has a handful of counts. The same CDR3 is also encoded by other DNA sequences in this sample. V usage is TRBV7-2 and J usage is TRBJ1-1; a possible D gene is TRBD1 (5 bases). The CDR3 extends over 13 amino acids. The germline V gene has CDR1 SGHTA and CDR2 FQGNSA. Trimming left V 0 bases short and J 4 bases short, with 6 bases between. The CDR3 DNA reads TGTGCCAGCAGCTTAGCAGGGGCCACTGAAGCTTTCTTT. Translation: CASSLAGATEAFF.

This clone was counted between two and nine times. The chain carries TRBV9 and TRBJ2-2, with D hard to call. This CDR3 spans 13 amino acids. Trimming shortened V by 0 bases and J by 9 bases, and 9 bases separated the two germline ends. The germline gives CDR1 SGDLS, CDR2 YYNGEE. CDR3 nucleotide sequence: TGTGCCAGCAGCGTAGGAGTGGGAAGGGAGCTGTTTTTT. It yields the protein CASSVGVGRELFF.

The chain couples TRBV5-1 to TRBJ2-3; D could derive from TRBD1 or TRBD2 (5 bases each). V lost 5 bases to trimming and J lost 0 bases, with 16 bases between them. CDR1 and CDR2 from the germline V gene are SGHRS and YFSETQ. The length of the CDR3 is 16 residues. This CDR3 is CASSLFQGPSTDTQYF. The CDR3 bases are TGCGCCAGCAGTCTATTTCAGGGACCTAGCACAGATACGCAGTATTTT.

The chain carries TRBV11-2 and TRBJ1-2, with D unclear. V was clipped by 2 bases and J by 6 bases, with 10 bases between them. Germline CDR1 and CDR2: SGHAT and FQNNGV. The CDR3 spans 13 residues. CDR3 DNA: TGTGCCAGCAGCTTATCCTGGGCGAATGGCTACACCTTC. Protein: CASSLSWANGYTF.

The V and J genes are TRBV6-6 and TRBJ1-3; 11 bases are shared with TRBD1. The V segment lost 5 bases and the J segment 7 bases; nucleotides outside the gene matches: 10. Germline values: CDR1 MNHNY, CDR2 SVGAGI (reference sequence). The CDR3 is made up of 16 amino acids. The CDR3, as DNA: TGTGCCAGCAGTGGACAGGGGGCGGATTCTAAGAACACCATATATTTT. Translation: CASSGQGADSKNTIYF.

The table lists this clone with a few counts. J is TRBJ2-1 and V is TRBV5-3; 7 nucleotides agree with TRBD1. TRBV5-3 is reported as an ORF; its role is uncertain. V lost 4 bases, J lost 4 bases, and 11 bases stayed unmatched. The CDR3 consists of 16 residues. The CDR3 is CARSPDRRKLYNEQFF. CDR3 sequence (DNA): TGTGCCAGAAGCCCGGACAGGAGGAAATTGTACAATGAGCAGTTCTTC.

V gene TRBV11-2 combines with J gene TRBJ1-2; maybe TRBD1 (6 bases). V shed 0 bases and J shed 6 bases, with 14 bases lying between them. The CDR3 contains 15 residues. Germline V lookup: CDR1 SGHAT, CDR2 FQNNGV. CDR3 residues: CASSLDSTGIHGYTF. The CDR3 region has the DNA TGTGCCAGCAGCTTAGATTCTACAGGGATCCATGGCTACACCTTC. The full variable domain, its missing parts supplied by reference TRBV11-2 and TRBJ1-2, is EAGVAQSPRYKIIEKRQSVAFWCNPISGHATLYWYQQILGQGPKLLIQFQNNGVVDDSQLPKDRFSAERLKGVDSTLKIQPAKLEDSAVYLCASSLDSTGIHGYTFGSGTRLTVV.

The chain has TRBV2 and TRBJ2-5; unclear D gene. The CDR3 contains 16 residues. The germline V gene encodes CDR1 SNHLY and CDR2 FYNNEI. V lost 0 bases to trimming and J lost 0 bases, with 11 bases between them. This CDR3 reads CASSEALGRYQETQYF. The CDR3 DNA sequence: TGTGCCAGCAGTGAAGCGCTTGGAAGGTACCAAGAGACCCAGTACTTC. Together with reference TRBV2 and TRBJ2-5, the CDR3 gives the full variable domain: EPEVTQTPSHQVTQMGQEVILRCVPISNHLYFYWYRQILGQKVEFLVSFYNNEISEKSEIFDDQFSVERPDGSNFTLKIRSTKLEDSAMYFCASSEALGRYQETQYFGPGTRLLVL.

The genes are TRBV7-9 and TRBJ2-3, with D perhaps TRBD1 or TRBD2 (5 bases each). Germline V gives CDR1 SEHNR, CDR2 FQNEAQ (reference sequence). The CDR3 consists of 15 residues. The V gene lost 4 bases and the J gene lost 2 bases, with 13 bases spanning the gap. CDR3 DNA: TGTGCCAGCAGCTCTACCGGGACCATCACAGATACGCAGTATTTT. This encodes CASSSTGTITDTQYF.

The chain combines TRBV6-5 with TRBJ1-1; D is unresolved. Trimming removed 1 base from V and 0 bases from J, with 3 bases in between. Per germline, CDR1 MNHEY and CDR2 SVGAGI. The CDR3 spans 13 residues. For the CDR3, the DNA is TGTGCCAGCAGTTACTTCGTGAACACTGAAGCTTTCTTT. This codes for CASSYFVNTEAFF.

This clone was seen a handful of times. The chain links TRBV27 to TRBJ2-1; tentative D call: TRBD2 (7 bases). Trimming removed 5 bases at V and 7 bases at J, with 21 bases between. Per germline, CDR1 MNHEY and CDR2 SMNVEV (reference sequence). This CDR3 region has 16 residues. DNA of the CDR3: TGTGCCAGCAGTAGTACTCGGGGGGCGGGGTGGAATGAGCAGTTCTTC. Translation: CASSSTRGAGWNEQFF.

The chain links TRBV18 to TRBJ1-1; D unclear. Germline V lookup: CDR1 KGHSH, CDR2 LQKENI. The CDR3 spans 11 residues. Trimming took 3 bases from V and 3 from J, leaving 2 bases between them. In nucleotides, the CDR3 is TGTGCCAGCTCACCGGACACTGAAGCTTTCTTT. Protein: CASSPDTEAFF.

This chain joins TRBV6-1 and TRBJ2-5; perhaps TRBD2 as D (7 bases). CDR3 length: 12 amino acids. The V end lost 5 bases, the J end lost 5 bases, and 9 bases lay between the germline ends. Germline CDR1 and CDR2: MNHNS and SASEGT. CDR3 in amino acids: CASSRGGETQYF. Written as DNA, the CDR3 is TGTGCCAGCAGTAGGGGGGGGGAGACCCAGTACTTC.

The chain recombines TRBV6-5 with TRBJ2-3, with no clear D. The V end was cut by 2 bases, the J end by 2 bases, with 8 bases between. The germline CDR1 and CDR2 sequences are MNHEY and SVGAGI. The CDR3 consists of 14 residues. CDR3 coding DNA: TGTGCCAGCAGTTACGCGGAATCCACAGATACGCAGTATTTT. This gives the protein CASSYAESTDTQYF.

The V gene is TRBV21-1, the J gene TRBJ1-1. TRBV21-1 represents a pseudogene. This CDR3 has 16 amino acids. DNA of the CDR3: TGTGCCAGCAGCAAAGGGGAGGGGGGCATGAACACTGAAGCTTTCTTT. It codes for CASSKGEGGMNTEAFF.

This chain uses TRBV2 with TRBJ2-3; TRBD1 might be the D (6 bases). The CDR3 has 14 amino acids. Deletions cut 7 bases from V and 1 base from J, with 12 bases between. Per germline, CDR1 SNHLY and CDR2 FYNNEI. The CDR3 nucleotides read TGTGCCAGCAAGGTAGAGGGGGGCACAGATACGCAGTATTTT. Protein sequence: CASKVEGGTDTQYF.

The rearrangement links TRBV7-3 to TRBJ2-3; 7 bases match TRBD1. Germline trimming cut 5 bases from V and 4 bases from J; bases unmatched to any gene: 9. Germline CDR1 SGHTA, CDR2 FQGTGA. This CDR3 has 15 residues. The CDR3 protein is CASSRGQASPDTQYF. Written as DNA, the CDR3 is TGTGCCAGCAGCCGCGGACAGGCCTCACCAGATACGCAGTATTTT. The entire variable domain, with the rest obtained from reference TRBV7-3 and TRBJ2-3, is as follows: GAGVSQTPSNKVTEKGKYVELRCDPISGHTALYWYRQSLGQGPEFLIYFQGTGAADDSGLPNDRFFAVRPEGSVSTLKIQRTERGDSAVYLCASSRGQASPDTQYFGPGTRLTVL.

This clone was recorded only once. J is TRBJ2-1 and V is TRBV5-1; D gene ambiguous. V was clipped by 4 bases and J by 4 bases, with 18 bases between them. This CDR3 is built from 16 residues. Per the germline V gene, CDR1 is SGHRS and CDR2 is YFSETQ. The CDR3 here is CASSSELQNQYNEQFF. In nucleotides, the CDR3 is TGCGCCAGCAGCAGCGAACTACAAAACCAGTACAATGAGCAGTTCTTC.

This clone showed up just once. The CDR3 region has the DNA TGTGCCAGCAAAGTAATCCCTAGGGGACTGAACACTGAAGCTTTCTTT. Residues: CASKVIPRGLNTEAFF. This sequence joins TRBV6-6 and TRBJ1-1; weak D call: TRBD1 (5 bases). Germline assignment: CDR1 MNHNY and CDR2 SVGAGI (reference sequence). The CDR3 has 16 residues. V was trimmed by 7 bases and J by 0 bases, leaving 18 bases between them.